This TCR beta chain was retrieved from a study of shared clonotypes between healthy human individuals. At the level of the study: Each donor had three CD4 naive, three CD4 memory, two CD8 naive and one CD8 memory plate.

Assay used: immunoSEQ multiplex PCR; TCRdb lists only in-frame clones, some missing. The data hold almost 700,000 clones, with 92% observed a single time. CD8 cells regarded as naive lacked CD45RO, were positively chosen for CCR7, and omitted terminally differentiated effector memory CD45RA+ cells. CDR1 and CDR2 (germline): MDHEN, SYDVKM. The germline V and J ends were trimmed by 1 base and 6 bases, with 13 bases remaining between them. This CDR3 is built from 14 residues. The chain recombines TRBV28 with TRBJ2-7, with a tentative D call TRBD2 (6 bases). The receptor was isolated from a man under 40 in good health. What was sequenced was naive CD8+ T cells sorted from blood. The DNA of the CDR3 is TGTGCCAGCAGTTTATCCGGGAGCCTGGGCGAGCAGTACTTC. Encoded protein: CASSLSGSLGEQYF.